This TCR beta chain was sequenced during a study of T cell responses to AZD1222 COVID-19 vaccine. Overall study results and limits: Following two doses of AZD1222, Spike-specific TCR breadth and depth rose.

Profiled with immunoSEQ multiplex PCR; TCRdb holds only in-frame clones, not every one. In the table there are more than 75,000 clones, about 89% of which are singletons. This CDR3 has 13 amino acids. Germline V gives CDR1 LGHNA, CDR2 YSLEER. Trimming took off 3 bases at V and 5 bases at J, with 11 bases between the two ends. The count of this clone is one. The target antigen is unknown. The chain couples TRBV4-3 to TRBJ2-7; D not certain. The starting material was peripheral blood, obtained on day 0 of AZD1222 vaccination. This receptor was taken from an adult in good health. CDR3 in DNA: TGCGCCAGCAGCCACTCTCCCCTAGACGAGCAGTACTTC. It codes for CASSHSPLDEQYF.